The sequence of this T cell receptor beta chain was determined in a study of blood T cell repertoires in COVID-19. CDR1 and CDR2 from the germline V gene are SGHDT and YYEEEE. The CDR3 is 14 residues long. Deletions cut 1 base from V and 2 bases from J, with 10 bases between. Data came from immunoSEQ multiplex PCR; TCRdb stores just in-frame clones and leaves some out. The sample shows 200,000 to 250,000 clones, approximately 90% of them seen only once. The chain employs TRBV5-6 and TRBJ2-7, with TRBD1 as a possible D gene (5 bases). The receptor comes from a woman in her forties or fifties with COVID-19, enrolled during active disease. The specimen was peripheral blood. The CDR3 DNA follows: TGTGCCAGCAGCTTGTGGGGCTTACCCTACGAGCAGTACTTC. It translates to CASSLWGLPYEQYF.